This T cell receptor (beta chain) was sequenced in a study of OX40 agonist ivuxolimab in advanced cancers. Background on the study: Dose-escalation patients were diagnosed with hepatocellular carcinoma, melanoma, renal cell cancer or head and neck cancer. General study results and limits: Partial responders at 0.1-3.0 mg/kg had among the lowest clonal expansion.

The V and J ends lost 1 base and 5 bases respectively, with 12 bases between them. Germline CDR1 and CDR2: MGHRA and YSYEKL. The CDR3 totals 15 residues. Here immunoSEQ multiplex PCR was the method, and the copy in TCRdb shows in-frame clones only, minus some. The sample has approximately 40,000 clones; around 77% are singletons. Comments on this clone: Its antigen is unknown.

The TCR originated in an adult with an advanced solid tumor such as melanoma, head and neck, liver or kidney cancer. The V call is TRBV4-1, the J call TRBJ2-1, with D perhaps TRBD1 (6 bases). Source: CD4+ or CD8+ T cells sorted from blood, taken in a trial of the OX40 agonist ivuxolimab. CDR3 in amino acids: CASSQGRGTDNEQFF. CDR3 coding DNA: TGCGCCAGCAGCCAAGGCAGGGGAACTGACAATGAGCAGTTCTTC.